This record looks at one T cell receptor (beta chain) sequence and its context. The sample is drawn from a study of shared clonotypes between healthy human individuals. The CDR3 runs to 15 residues. Trimming shortened V by 5 bases and J by 0 bases, and 11 bases separated the two germline ends. CDR1 is SNHLY, CDR2 FYNNEI, per germline. Sequenced by immunoSEQ multiplex PCR; TCRdb stores in-frame clones only, minus some. The sample consists of 2,500,000 or so clones, over 85% of them appearing once. The sample was naive CD4+ T cells from PBMCs. Subset indicated: CD45RA+ positively selected. The genes are TRBV2 and TRBJ1-3, with D unresolved. This sequence was found in a man in his late teens or twenties in good health. Some clones in this sample may be carry-over from other donors' samples. CDR3 DNA: TGTGCCAGCAGTTTTACAGAGAGCTCTGGAAACACCATATATTTT. Translating gives CASSFTESSGNTIYF.